This T cell receptor (beta chain) was captured in a study of T cells in Graves' hyperthyroidism and ophthalmopathy. Study-level results: The majority of expanded thyroid clonotypes above 0.001 also appeared in blood.

TCR beta CDR3 sequences were amplified from RNA transcripts. Initially, a first-round RT-PCR of the TCR CDR3 employed the HTBI primer set. TCRdb redid the calling of the multiplex PCR reads with MiXCR, one entry per CDR3 protein. The sample gives around 540,000 distinct CDR3 sequences, about 16% of which show up once; 25% to 35% is in the top ten. CDR3 length equals 14 residues. The germline V and J ends were trimmed by 5 bases and 0 bases, with 8 bases remaining between them. CDR1 and CDR2 (germline): ENHRY, SYGVKD. This clonotype was detected ten times or more. As yet, its antigen is unknown. The study based diagnoses on clinical symptoms, serum thyroxine and TRAb, thyroid ultrasound and orbital computed tomography. PBMCs were sourced from more than 9 ml fresh peripheral blood.

The rearrangement uses TRBV10-3 and TRBJ2-1, with D possibly matching TRBD2 (5 bases). The clonotype comes from a woman aged 30 to 39 with Graves' ophthalmopathy. The sample was blood. CDR3 sequence: CAISPEGSYNEQFF. The CDR3 region has the DNA TGTGCCATCAGTCCAGAGGGCTCCTACAATGAGCAGTTCTTC.